Listed here are 17 T cell receptor beta chains from one sample, sequenced in a study of T cell responses to AZD1222 COVID-19 vaccine. The assay was immunoSEQ multiplex PCR, and TCRdb's table has in-frame clones only and misses some. The sample yields about 77,000 clones, about 92% seen once. The sample here was peripheral blood, taken 28 days after the second AZD1222 dose. The receptors here all came from an adult who received the AZD1222 COVID-19 vaccine.

The gene calls are TRBV19 and TRBJ1-6; D gene ambiguous. The CDR3 length is 12 residues. Trimming pared 4 bases from V and 7 bases from J, leaving 5 bases between. CDR1 is LNHDA, CDR2 SQIVND, per germline (reference sequence). CDR3 in DNA: TGTGCCAGTAGTAGGGTAAATTCACCCCTCCACTTT. The encoded protein is CASSRVNSPLHF.

The chain joins TRBV19 to TRBJ2-7; 8 nucleotides agree with TRBD2. J gave up 7 bases and V 5 bases, and 16 bases lay outside the gene matches. Germline V CDR1 and CDR2: LNHDA, SQIVND (reference sequence). The CDR3 runs to 16 residues. CDR3 region: CASSYSWDSGVPEQYF. The CDR3 DNA reads as TGTGCCAGTAGTTACTCCTGGGATAGCGGGGTCCCGGAGCAGTACTTC.

The chain employs TRBV7-8 and TRBJ1-5, with TRBD1 as a possible D gene (5 bases). Trimming left V 5 bases short and J 4 bases short, with 9 bases between. The CDR3 consists of 13 residues. Germline CDR1 reads SGHVS; CDR2 reads FQNEAQ. The CDR3 bases are TGTGCCAGCAGCGGGGGGAGTAATCAGCCCCAGCATTTT. This gives the protein CASSGGSNQPQHF.

The chain recombines TRBV21-1 with TRBJ1-2; TRBD1 is the table's D call and was not checked against the DNA. TRBV21-1 is assigned pseudogene status. The length of the CDR3 is 17 residues. CDR3 nucleotide sequence: TGTGCCAGCAGCAAAAAATCCCGGGACAGGGCGCAGGGTGGCTACACCTTC. Its translation is CASSKKSRDRAQGGYTF.

The chain carries TRBV19 and TRBJ2-2, with D unclear. Germline values: CDR1 LNHDA, CDR2 SQIVND (reference sequence). Deletions cut 5 bases from V and 6 bases from J, with 7 bases between. This CDR3 region has 12 residues. CDR3 sequence: CASSWPPGELFF. The CDR3 DNA sequence: TGTGCCAGTAGTTGGCCCCCCGGGGAGCTGTTTTTT.

Comments on this clone: An end of the junction does not agree with germline; a read error may underlie this. V and J are TRBV20-1 and TRBJ2-3; D is uncertain. Germline values: CDR1 DFQATT, CDR2 SNEGSKA (reference sequence). This CDR3 has 10 amino acids. The CDR3, as DNA: TGCAGTGCTAGAGATAAAACCGGACATTTT. Protein: CSARDKTGHF.

This chain links TRBV28 with TRBJ2-2; tentatively, D is TRBD2 (6 bases). This CDR3 spans 15 amino acids. V was trimmed by 4 bases and J by 4 bases, leaving 13 bases between them. Germline values: CDR1 MDHEN, CDR2 SYDVKM. In DNA, the CDR3 is TGTGCCAGCAGTTGGGGGGTAGTTGTCACCGGGGAGCTGTTTTTT. Its protein is CASSWGVVVTGELFF.

The count of this clone is one. The chain employs TRBV7-8 and TRBJ1-5; D gene ambiguous. V was clipped by 2 bases and J by 7 bases, with 3 bases between them. This CDR3 comprises 11 residues. Germline lookup yields CDR1 SGHVS and CDR2 FQNEAQ. The CDR3: CASSLQQPQHF. As DNA, the CDR3 is TGTGCCAGCAGCTTACAACAGCCCCAGCATTTT. The full variable domain, completed using reference TRBV7-8 and TRBJ1-5, is GAGVSQSPRYKVAKRGQDVALRCDPISGHVSLFWYQQALGQGPEFLTYFQNEAQLDKSGLPSDRFFAERPEGSVSTLKIQRTQQEDSAVYLCASSLQQPQHFGDGTRLSIL.

The genes are TRBV24-1 and TRBJ2-5; D possibly corresponds to TRBD1 (8 bases). CDR1 and CDR2 (germline): KGHDR, SFDVKD. V was cut by 4 bases and J by 5 bases, with 16 bases left in between. CDR3 size: 15 residues. The CDR3 coding sequence is TGTGCCACCAGTGAAATACAGGGGGGGATTGAGACCCAGTACTTC. Translating gives CATSEIQGGIETQYF.

The chain's CDR3 is CASSSVGDQETQYF. The CDR3 region has the DNA TGTGCCAGCAGCTCAGTGGGGGATCAAGAGACCCAGTACTTC. J is TRBJ2-5 and V is TRBV4-2, with D perhaps assigned TRBD1 or TRBD2 (5 bases each). Germline lookup yields CDR1 LGHNA and CDR2 YNFKEQ. The CDR3 consists of 14 residues. The V and J ends lost 5 bases and 2 bases respectively, with 12 bases between them.

This chain joins TRBV4-2 and TRBJ2-7, with TRBD2 identical over 10 bases. CDR1 and CDR2 (germline): LGHNA, YNFKEQ. Losses at the gene ends were 0 bases for V and 1 base for J; bases not matched to a gene: 9. The CDR3 has 18 amino acids. The CDR3 DNA reads as TGTGCCAGCAGCCAAGATAGAGGGGCTAGCGGGAGATCCTACGAGCAGTACTTC. It yields the protein CASSQDRGASGRSYEQYF.

The V gene is TRBV28, the J gene TRBJ2-7; 13 bases map to TRBD2. This CDR3 has 15 amino acids. Germline CDR1 MDHEN, CDR2 SYDVKM. Losses at the gene ends were 6 bases for V and 3 bases for J; bases not matched to a gene: 5. The CDR3 sequence: CASRRTSGRVYEQYF. CDR3 coding DNA: TGTGCCAGCAGACGGACTAGCGGGAGAGTCTACGAGCAGTACTTC.

The CDR3 DNA reads TGCGCCAGCAGTACAGGGACAATTTCAGATGAGCAGTTCTTC. It encodes CASSTGTISDEQFF. V usage is TRBV5-1 and J usage is TRBJ2-1, with a weak D call TRBD1 (6 bases). There are 14 residues in the CDR3. Trimming cost V 5 bases and J 8 bases, with 17 bases left between them. Germline CDR1 is SGHRS and CDR2 is YFSETQ. Combining the CDR3 with reference TRBV5-1 and TRBJ2-1 gives the whole variable domain KAGVTQTPRYLIKTRGQQVTLSCSPISGHRSVSWYQQTPGQGLQFLFEYFSETQRNKGNFPGRFSGRQFSNSRSEMNVSTLELGDSALYLCASSTGTISDEQFFGPGTRLTVL.

The rearrangement joins TRBV10-3 to TRBJ1-1; TRBD1 might be the D (6 bases). Germline CDR1 reads ENHRY; CDR2 reads SYGVKD. V was clipped by 4 bases and J by 3 bases, with 15 bases between them. The CDR3 has 15 amino acids. CDR3 in amino acids: CAISGGTRGYTEAFF. As DNA, the CDR3 is TGTGCCATCAGTGGCGGGACACGAGGCTACACTGAAGCTTTCTTT.

J is TRBJ1-1 and V is TRBV7-9, with 9 bases matching TRBD1. Germline assignment: CDR1 SEHNR and CDR2 FQNEAQ (reference sequence). The CDR3 loop spans 16 amino acids. With 3 bases clipped from V and 4 bases from J, the junction kept 9 bases outside the gene matches. Here the CDR3 reads CASSFGPGQGTTEAFF. CDR3 coding DNA: TGTGCCAGCAGCTTCGGACCGGGACAGGGTACCACTGAAGCTTTCTTT.

The genes are TRBV7-9 and TRBJ1-1; 7 bases fit TRBD1. From germline, CDR1 is SEHNR and CDR2 FQNEAQ (reference sequence). V gave up 5 bases and J gave up 2 bases; unmatched junction bases: 8. The length of the CDR3 is 15 residues. The CDR3 loop is CASSVDRAVNTEAFF. CDR3 coding DNA: TGTGCCAGCAGCGTAGACAGGGCCGTAAACACTGAAGCTTTCTTT.

This rearrangement joins TRBV4-1 to TRBJ1-6, with D possibly being TRBD1 (5 bases). CDR3 size: 14 residues. CDR1 and CDR2 from the germline V gene are MGHRA and YSYEKL. The ends were cut back, 4 bases at V and 6 bases at J, with 10 bases in the middle. CDR3 nucleotide sequence: TGCGCCAGCAGCCCAGGGCCGACTAATTCACCCCTCCACTTT. Its translation is CASSPGPTNSPLHF.